One T cell receptor (beta chain) is described in this entry. Its target is unknown. Germline V gene data show CDR1 as SGHRS and CDR2 as YFSETQ. With V trimmed by 2 bases and J by 4 bases, 5 bases remained unmatched. The CDR3 is made up of 16 amino acids. TCRdb re-derived calls from the RT-PCR reads in MiXCR, one entry per CDR3 protein. The sample holds around 790,000 distinct CDR3 sequences, 21% seen once. The record originates from a study of response to subunit inactivated influenza vaccine. Study-wide points: Researchers suggested that each seasonal influenza vaccination recruits few new T cells.

Material: PBMCs from blood, obtained roughly 5 days after vaccination. The genes are TRBV5-1 and TRBJ2-2; TRBD2 agrees at 10 bases. This receptor was identified in a man aged 50-59 years who received an inactivated influenza vaccine. The CDR3 spells CASSFALAGSTGELFF. CDR3 nucleotide sequence: TGCGCCAGCAGCTTTGCACTAGCGGGATCCACCGGGGAGCTGTTTTTT.